The 10 T cell receptor beta chains below come from one sample, sequenced in a study of T-cell reconstitution after alpha-beta-depleted transplantation in children. The TCRbeta library incorporated unique molecular identifiers. A single record per CDR3 protein comes from TCRdb applying MiXCR to the PCR reads. The top ten clones hold roughly 29% of a sample with under 450,000 distinct CDR3 sequences, about 16% of them seen once. Sequenced here: PBMCs, mostly from graft donor cells, sampled 360 days after TCRalphabeta/CD19-depleted stem cell transplant. These TCRs come from a boy under two years old who had a stem cell transplant for Wiskott-Aldrich syndrome, so the T cells may come from the graft donor.

This clonotype came up a few times. J is TRBJ2-1 and V is TRBV12-3 or TRBV12-4; the D is unclear. With 2 bases removed from V and 0 bases from J, the gap between germline ends came to 11 bases. The CDR3 consists of 16 residues. CDR3 sequence: CASSLTRLSSYNEQFF. CDR3 bases: TGTGCCAGCAGTTTAACCCGCCTGAGCTCCTACAATGAGCAGTTCTTC.

This clonotype was seen more than once but under ten times. The chain carries TRBV30 and TRBJ2-5, with unresolved D. The CDR3 totals 11 residues. From germline, CDR1 is GTSNPN and CDR2 SVGIG (reference sequence). V was cut by 2 bases and J by 5 bases, with 6 bases left in between. The CDR3 DNA is TGTGCCTGGAGTTTCTTGGAGACCCAGTACTTC. This encodes CAWSFLETQYF.

The chain links TRBV20-1 to TRBJ2-1; 9 positions agree with TRBD1. The germline CDR1 and CDR2 sequences are DFQATT and SNEGSKA (reference sequence). The V gene end was trimmed by 8 bases and the J gene end by 3 bases; junction bases not matched to a gene: 5. The CDR3 is 13 amino acids. The DNA of the CDR3 is TGCAGTTGCCCGGGACAGGGCTACAATGAGCAGTTCTTC. Protein sequence: CSCPGQGYNEQFF.

The rearrangement links TRBV10-3 to TRBJ2-7; D is ambiguous. Deletions cut 6 bases from V and 3 bases from J, with 15 bases between. The CDR3 spans 14 residues. Germline CDR1 ENHRY, CDR2 SYGVKD. CDR3 in amino acids: CAIRTPTGYYEQYF. The CDR3 region has the DNA TGTGCCATCAGGACACCGACGGGCTACTACGAGCAGTACTTC.

The rearrangement joins TRBV7-9 to TRBJ2-3, with 8 bases lining up with TRBD2. The CDR3 sequence is 15 residues long. Germline trimming cut 4 bases from V and 2 bases from J; bases unmatched to any gene: 5. Germline V gives CDR1 SEHNR, CDR2 FQNEAQ (reference sequence). The CDR3 DNA reads as TGTGCCAGCAGCTCGAATAGCGGGGACACAGATACGCAGTATTTT. It encodes CASSSNSGDTDTQYF.

This clonotype was seen a few times. Germline and junction disagree at one end, which may indicate a read error. The chain has TRBV2 and TRBJ2-7; weak D call: TRBD1 (5 bases). Germline lookup yields CDR1 SNHLY and CDR2 FYNNEI. This CDR3 has 13 residues. In DNA form, the CDR3 reads TGTGCCAGCAGCGAAGCCCCGACAGTCCCGCGGTACTTC. Translating it yields CASSEAPTVPRYF.

This clonotype turned up a few times. The chain employs TRBV20-1 and TRBJ2-3; a weak D match, TRBD1 (5 bases). This CDR3 has 13 residues. Germline assignment: CDR1 DFQATT and CDR2 SNEGSKA (reference sequence). Trimming stripped 2 bases from V and 1 base from J, with 7 bases between. CDR3 amino acids: CSARQGGTDTQYF. The DNA for the CDR3 is TGCAGTGCTAGACAAGGGGGCACAGATACGCAGTATTTT.

The rearrangement uses TRBV10-2 and TRBJ1-1; a weak D match, TRBD1 (6 bases). The germline V and J ends were trimmed by 7 bases and 5 bases, with 17 bases remaining between them. CDR1 and CDR2 from the germline V gene are WSHSY and SAAADI. CDR3 length: 14 amino acids. The CDR3 coding sequence is TGCGCCAGCAACCCGACAGGAGGGTATACTGAAGCTTTCTTT. Translated, it gives CASNPTGGYTEAFF.

In its sample, this clonotype was seen a few times. The J gene is TRBJ2-3, the V gene TRBV6-1, with 14 bases aligning to TRBD2. With V trimmed by 5 bases and J by 5 bases, 9 bases remained unmatched. The CDR3 spans 17 residues. CDR1 is MNHNS and CDR2 is SASEGT in the germline V gene. CDR3 amino acids: CASSRGLAGGGGDTQYF. Written as DNA, the CDR3 is TGTGCCAGCAGTCGCGGACTAGCGGGAGGTGGGGGAGATACGCAGTATTTT.

V and J are TRBV4-3 and TRBJ2-7, with D uncertain. Germline CDR1 and CDR2: LGHNA and YSLEER. This CDR3 region has 14 residues. V was shortened by 5 bases and J by 5 bases, with 16 bases between the two germline ends. The CDR3 here is CASSFKTGYDEQYF. CDR3 coding DNA: TGCGCCAGCAGCTTCAAAACCGGGTACGACGAGCAGTACTTC.